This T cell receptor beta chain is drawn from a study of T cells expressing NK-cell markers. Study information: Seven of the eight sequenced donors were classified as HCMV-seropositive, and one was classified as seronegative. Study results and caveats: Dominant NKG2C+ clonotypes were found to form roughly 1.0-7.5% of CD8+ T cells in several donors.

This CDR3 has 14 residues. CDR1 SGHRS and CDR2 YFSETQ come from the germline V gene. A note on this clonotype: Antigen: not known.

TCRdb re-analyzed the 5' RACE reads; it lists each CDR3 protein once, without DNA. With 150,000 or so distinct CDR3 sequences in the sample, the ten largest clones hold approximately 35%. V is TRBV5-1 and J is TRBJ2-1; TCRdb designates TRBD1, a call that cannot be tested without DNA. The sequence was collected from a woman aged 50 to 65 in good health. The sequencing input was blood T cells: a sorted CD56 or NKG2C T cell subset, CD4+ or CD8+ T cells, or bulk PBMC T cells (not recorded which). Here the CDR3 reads CASSPPARTNEQFF.